This TCR beta chain is from a study of technical replicates of blood from a few donors. From germline, CDR1 is MDHEN and CDR2 SYDVKM. This CDR3 contains 14 residues. Losses at the gene ends were 5 bases for V and 0 bases for J; bases not matched to a gene: 1. Profiled with immunoSEQ multiplex PCR; TCRdb holds only in-frame clones, not every one. The table lists 75,000 to 90,000 clones, approximately 90% of them singletons. This sequence was found in a human donor in good health. V is TRBV28 and J is TRBJ1-3, with 7 bases lining up with TRBD1. The material sequenced was T cells isolated from PBMCs. The CDR3 region is CASSPGGSGNTIYF. The CDR3 coding sequence is TGTGCCAGCAGTCCAGGGGGCTCTGGAAACACCATATATTTT.